What follows are 14 T cell receptor beta chains derived from one specimen sequenced in a study of shared clonotypes between healthy human individuals. Assay: immunoSEQ multiplex PCR; the TCRdb copy retains only in-frame clones and omits some. The data hold 2 million to 3 million clones, with roughly 93% observed a single time. The source material was naive CD4+ T cells from PBMCs. Subset in this sample: CD45RA+ positively selected. The receptor set was obtained from a man between 18 and 29 years old in good health. Some clones in this sample may be carry-over from other donors' samples.

The chain recombines TRBV28 with TRBJ2-5, with a tentative D call TRBD2 (6 bases). Germline values: CDR1 MDHEN, CDR2 SYDVKM. The V gene lost 5 bases and the J gene lost 5 bases, with 15 bases spanning the gap. This CDR3 contains 14 residues. Written as DNA, the CDR3 is TGTGCCAGCAGTCCGCTGCTAGCGCGGGAGACCCAGTACTTC. Translating gives CASSPLLARETQYF.

The chain employs TRBV11-2 and TRBJ2-7, with a weak D call TRBD1 (5 bases). V dropped 0 bases and J dropped 2 bases, with 11 bases sitting between them. The CDR3 covers 15 residues. The germline V gene encodes CDR1 SGHAT and CDR2 FQNNGV. The DNA for the CDR3 is TGTGCCAGCAGCTTAGATAGGGGTGTGACCTACGAGCAGTACTTC. It specifies CASSLDRGVTYEQYF.

V usage is TRBV4-1 and J usage is TRBJ1-6, with D possibly TRBD1 on 5 matching bases. CDR1 and CDR2 (germline): MGHRA, YSYEKL. The CDR3 runs to 14 residues. Trimming took off 1 base at V and 9 bases at J, with 10 bases between the two ends. This CDR3 is CASSQGFGGSPLHF. The CDR3, as DNA: TGCGCCAGCAGCCAAGGATTCGGGGGTTCACCCCTCCACTTT.

This chain links TRBV7-2 with TRBJ2-2; D is uncertain. The germline CDR1 and CDR2 sequences are SGHTA and FQGNSA. CDR3 size: 15 residues. V lost 5 bases to trimming and J lost 1 base, with 11 bases between them. This chain's CDR3 is CASSPTRRNTGELFF. The CDR3 DNA is TGTGCCAGCAGCCCAACAAGGCGGAACACCGGGGAGCTGTTTTTT.

The rearrangement uses TRBV4-2 and TRBJ1-2; D possibly corresponds to TRBD1 (5 bases). The germline V gene has CDR1 LGHNA and CDR2 YNFKEQ. The CDR3 consists of 17 residues. Trimming cost V 5 bases and J 0 bases, with 19 bases left between them. CDR3 amino acids: CASSFNGGGTTNYGYTF. The CDR3 nucleotides are TGTGCCAGCAGCTTTAACGGGGGGGGTACGACTAACTATGGCTACACCTTC.

Points on this clone: The same CDR3 is also encoded by other DNA sequences in this sample. The chain joins TRBV28 to TRBJ1-4; D uncertain. V was cut by 6 bases and J by 3 bases, with 2 bases left in between. The CDR3 has 11 residues. The germline gives CDR1 MDHEN, CDR2 SYDVKM. CDR3: CASRANEKLFF. The CDR3 region has the DNA TGTGCCAGCAGGGCTAATGAAAAACTGTTTTTT.

The chain links TRBV11-2 to TRBJ2-3; 9 bases match TRBD2. After removal of 1 base from V and 8 bases from J, the junction contained 4 bases not matched to a gene. There are 14 residues in the CDR3. Germline lookup yields CDR1 SGHAT and CDR2 FQNNGV. CDR3 loop: CASSLGVAGATQYF. CDR3 nucleotides: TGTGCCAGCAGCTTAGGGGTAGCGGGGGCTACGCAGTATTTT.

This chain uses TRBV30 with TRBJ2-7, with 8 bases that match TRBD1. The CDR3 sequence is 12 residues long. Germline V gives CDR1 GTSNPN, CDR2 SVGIG (reference sequence). The CDR3 here is CAFDRGTGEQYF. DNA of the CDR3: TGTGCTTTTGACAGGGGAACGGGGGAGCAGTACTTC.

This rearrangement joins TRBV5-4 to TRBJ2-2; 9 positions match TRBD1. This CDR3 has 15 residues. CDR1 is SGHNT and CDR2 is YYREEE in the germline V gene (reference sequence). J lost 5 bases, V lost 0 bases, and 2 bases had no gene match. CDR3 residues: CASSLAQGATGELFF. The CDR3, as DNA: TGTGCCAGCAGCTTGGCACAGGGGGCGACCGGGGAGCTGTTTTTT.

V gene TRBV5-8 combines with J gene TRBJ2-7, with 9 bases identical to TRBD1. J lost 6 bases, V lost 4 bases, and 2 bases had no gene match. The CDR3 runs 12 residues. The germline gives CDR1 SGHTS, CDR2 YDEGEE. DNA of the CDR3: TGTGCCAGCAGCCGGGACAGGGTCGAGCAGTACTTC. Protein sequence: CASSRDRVEQYF. The entire variable domain, with the rest obtained from reference TRBV5-8 and TRBJ2-7, is as follows: EAGVTQSPTHLIKTRGQQATLRCSPISGHTSVYWYQQALGLGLQFLLWYDEGEERNRGNFPPRFSGRQFPNYSSELNVNALELEDSALYLCASSRDRVEQYFGPGTRLTVT.

The gene calls are TRBV4-2 and TRBJ2-3; no firm D call. The CDR3 covers 15 residues. CDR1 and CDR2 (germline): LGHNA, YNFKEQ. The ends were cut back, 0 bases at V and 5 bases at J, with 12 bases in the middle. CDR3 DNA: TGTGCCAGCAGCCAAGATCCTCCCTCAGGAGATACGCAGTATTTT. Its translation: CASSQDPPSGDTQYF.

This sequence joins TRBV7-2 and TRBJ2-5, with 9 nucleotides matching TRBD2. The V and J ends lost 4 bases and 2 bases, in that order; junction bases with no gene match: 8. The CDR3 totals 16 residues. Looked up from germline, CDR1 is SGHTA and CDR2 is FQGNSA. CDR3 protein: CASSSPLAGTQETQYF. The CDR3 DNA is TGTGCCAGCAGCTCACCTCTAGCGGGGACTCAAGAGACCCAGTACTTC.

The chain employs TRBV5-1 and TRBJ1-2; a weak D match, TRBD1 (6 bases). This CDR3 is 14 amino acids long. CDR1 SGHRS and CDR2 YFSETQ come from the germline V gene. Trimming removed 2 bases at V and 3 bases at J, with 11 bases between. Written as DNA, the CDR3 is TGCGCCAGCAGCTTTCAACAGGGAGACTATGGCTACACCTTC. Encoded protein: CASSFQQGDYGYTF.

The chain links TRBV7-8 to TRBJ1-5; D gene uncertain. Germline V gene data show CDR1 as SGHVS and CDR2 as FQNEAQ. CDR3 size: 14 residues. Deletions cut 5 bases from V and 7 bases from J, with 15 bases between. The CDR3 loop is CASSPEVGRQPQHF. CDR3 DNA sequence: TGTGCCAGCAGCCCGGAAGTGGGTCGCCAGCCCCAGCATTTT.